Below, 11 T cell receptor beta chains from the same sample are listed, as sequenced in a study of T cells in Graves' hyperthyroidism and ophthalmopathy. What was amplified from RNA transcripts were TCR beta CDR3 regions. HTBI primers were employed in a first-round RT-PCR of the TCR CDR3. TCRdb reprocessed the multiplex PCR reads via MiXCR and lists one record per CDR3 protein. The sample lists about 840,000 distinct CDR3 sequences, 35% to 40% seen once, with 8.9% in the top ten. Material for sequencing was blood. The origin of the receptors is a man between 18 and 35 years old with Graves' hyperthyroidism.

This clonotype has a count of ten or more. V gene TRBV20-1 combines with J gene TRBJ1-6; 7 bases align to TRBD1. Trimming took 4 bases from V and 9 from J; bases not matched to a gene: 6. CDR1 and CDR2 from the germline V gene are DFQATT and SNEGSKA (reference sequence). The CDR3 runs 13 residues. Here the CDR3 DNA reads TGCAGTGCTAACCTATACAGGGGTTCACCCCTCCACTTT. As protein: CSANLYRGSPLHF.

At least ten counts were recorded for this clonotype. The V and J genes are TRBV20-1 and TRBJ1-2; 9 bases align to TRBD1. J lost 6 bases, V lost 6 bases, and 8 bases had no gene match. Germline CDR1 reads DFQATT; CDR2 reads SNEGSKA (reference sequence). The CDR3 has 13 amino acids. The CDR3 DNA follows: TGCAGTGCCCCCGGACAGGGGAAGGATGGCTACACCTTC. Residues: CSAPGQGKDGYTF.

This chain connects TRBV5-1 to TRBJ2-2; 9 bases map to TRBD2. Germline V gene data show CDR1 as SGHRS and CDR2 as YFSETQ. The CDR3 is 19 residues long. The trim removed 1 base at V and 5 bases at J, leaving 15 bases unmatched. CDR3 sequence reads: CASSLLPEYSGSVTGELFF. Written as DNA, the CDR3 is TGCGCCAGCAGCTTGCTCCCCGAATATAGCGGGAGTGTGACCGGGGAGCTGTTTTTT.

In the case of this clonotype: A read error may explain this, as a much larger clone is one base away. This chain joins TRBV5-6 and TRBJ1-1, with D maybe TRBD1 (5 bases). The length of the CDR3 is 11 residues. Germline values: CDR1 SGHDT, CDR2 YYEEEE. V was clipped by 7 bases and J by 4 bases, with 8 bases between them. The CDR3 DNA sequence: TGTGCCAGCGGGACCATCACTGAAGCTTTCTTT. Its protein product is CASGTITEAFF. The whole variable domain, filled in from reference TRBV5-6 and TRBJ1-1, reads DAGVTQSPTHLIKTRGQQVTLRCSPKSGHDTVSWYQQALGQGPQFIFQYYEEEERQRGNFPDRFSGHQFPNYSSELNVNALLLGDSALYLCASGTITEAFFGQGTRLTVV.

V gene TRBV5-1 combines with J gene TRBJ2-7; D is unclear. Germline V gives CDR1 SGHRS, CDR2 YFSETQ. CDR3 length equals 16 residues. Trimming left V 0 bases short and J 6 bases short, with 19 bases between. CDR3 nucleotides: TGCGCCAGCAGCTTGGACTACGTGGCAGACCTCGGCGAGCAGTACTTC. It translates to CASSLDYVADLGEQYF.

This clonotype was seen only a few times. The chain combines TRBV4-1 with TRBJ1-1; D remains ambiguous. The germline V gene has CDR1 MGHRA and CDR2 YSYEKL. The CDR3 extends over 16 amino acids. Trimming stripped 0 bases from V and 2 bases from J, with 13 bases between. The CDR3 nucleotides are TGCGCCAGCAGCCAAGACCCACACCCCACCAACACTGAAGCTTTCTTT. This encodes CASSQDPHPTNTEAFF.

The V call is TRBV29-1, the J call TRBJ2-7, with 10 nucleotides matching TRBD1. CDR3 length equals 12 residues. CDR1 and CDR2 (germline): SQVTM, ANQGSEA. V was clipped by 6 bases and J by 6 bases; unmatched bases: 5. The DNA for the CDR3 is TGCAGCGTACCGGGACAGGGGATCGAGCAGTACTTC. It translates to CSVPGQGIEQYF.

Only a few counts were recorded for this clonotype. This chain joins TRBV12-3 or TRBV12-4 and TRBJ1-5; D perhaps matches TRBD1 (5 bases). Trimming pared 7 bases from V and 6 bases from J, leaving 10 bases between. The CDR3 totals 12 residues. The CDR3 here is CASTTTGQPQHF. In DNA form, the CDR3 reads TGTGCCAGCACCACTACAGGTCAGCCCCAGCATTTT.

This clonotype was recorded once. This chain links TRBV20-1 with TRBJ2-5; TRBD2 matches 7 bases. From germline, CDR1 is DFQATT and CDR2 SNEGSKA (reference sequence). V lost 6 bases, J lost 1 base, and 11 bases stayed unmatched. CDR3 length: 15 amino acids. The CDR3 sequence is CSAAPVGGVQETQYF. Written as DNA, the CDR3 is TGCAGTGCCGCCCCGGTTGGGGGGGTCCAAGAGACCCAGTACTTC.

As concerns this clonotype: Mismatch with germline at one junction end may stem from a read error. V and J are TRBV7-3 and TRBJ1-1; perhaps TRBD1 as D (6 bases). There are 15 residues in the CDR3. Germline V gene data show CDR1 as SGHTA and CDR2 as FQGTGA. The CDR3 loop reads CASSQTGLGITEAFF. CDR3 DNA: TGCGCCAGCAGCCAAACAGGGTTGGGGATCACTGAGGCTTTCTTT.

This clonotype was recorded a few times. J is TRBJ2-2 and V is TRBV5-6; the D gene is possibly TRBD1 (6 bases). CDR3 length: 16 amino acids. Deletions cut 0 bases from V and 4 bases from J, with 13 bases between. Germline V gene data show CDR1 as SGHDT and CDR2 as YYEEEE. The CDR3 sequence: CASSLGGLVGTGELFF. For the CDR3, the DNA is TGTGCCAGCAGCTTGGGGGGGCTTGTGGGCACCGGGGAGCTGTTTTTT.